This TCR beta chain emerged from a study of blood T cell repertoires in COVID-19. The wider study: Donors in the United States, Italy and Spain gave samples during acute or convalescent COVID-19. The analysed material was cDNA or gDNA that came from T cells, B-cell-depleted T cells, or PBMCs.

Original data processing: Nucleated cell number was recorded as an estimate derived from reference gene primer amplification. Sequencing used immunoSEQ multiplex PCR; TCRdb keeps in-frame clones, though not all of them. V and J calls and clone size are copied from that table; D and trimming were computed from the DNA. The sample lists about 170,000 clones, 80% to 90% occurring once. The clonotype comes from a woman at least 80 years old with acute or convalescent COVID-19. Sequenced material: peripheral blood.

CDR3 sequence: CASSQVLDYEQYF. The CDR3 DNA sequence: TGTGCCAGCAGCCAAGTCCTAGACTACGAGCAGTACTTC. The chain uses TRBV3-1 (or the pseudogene TRBV3-2) and TRBJ2-7; no clear D gene. The germline V gene encodes CDR1 LGHDT and CDR2 YNNKEL (reference sequence). This CDR3 region has 13 residues. The ends were cut back, 1 base at V and 3 bases at J, with 7 bases in the middle.